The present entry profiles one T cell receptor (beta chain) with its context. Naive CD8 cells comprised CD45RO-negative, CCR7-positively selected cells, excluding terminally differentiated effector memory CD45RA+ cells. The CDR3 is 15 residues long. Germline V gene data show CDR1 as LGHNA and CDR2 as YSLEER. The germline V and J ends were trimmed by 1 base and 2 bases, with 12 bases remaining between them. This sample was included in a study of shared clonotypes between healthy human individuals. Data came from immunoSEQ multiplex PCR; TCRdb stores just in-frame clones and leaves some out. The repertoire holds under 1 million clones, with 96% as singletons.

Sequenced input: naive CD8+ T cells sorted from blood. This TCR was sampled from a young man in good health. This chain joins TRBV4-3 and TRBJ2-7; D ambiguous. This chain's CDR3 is CASSQGWQTPYEQYF. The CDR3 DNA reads TGCGCCAGCAGCCAAGGGTGGCAGACACCCTACGAGCAGTACTTC.